These T cell receptor beta chains were read from a single sample in a study of T cells in Graves' hyperthyroidism and ophthalmopathy. From the multiplex PCR reads, TCRdb called clonotypes with MiXCR, one entry per CDR3 protein. The sample records about 500,000 distinct CDR3 sequences, about 16% being singletons. Sequences were obtained from blood. Source of these receptors: a woman in her twenties or thirties with Graves' ophthalmopathy. The conserved cysteine and the conserved F or W are not part of the CDR3 here. Each record gives: J gene, V gene, D gene, CDR3 protein. A D gene is named only where the DNA matches it firmly.

j_call: TRBJ1-1
v_call: TRBV7-2
d_call: -
cdr3_aa: ASSSRGGHAEAF

j_call: TRBJ1-1
v_call: TRBV7-2
d_call: -
cdr3_aa: ASSLVLGSMNTEAF

j_call: TRBJ2-6
v_call: TRBV12-3/TRBV12-4
d_call: TRBD2
cdr3_aa: ASSRNLAGGAGANVLT

j_call: TRBJ2-7
v_call: TRBV18
d_call: TRBD2
cdr3_aa: ASSIRLAGVYEQY

j_call: TRBJ2-3
v_call: TRBV6-1
d_call: -
cdr3_aa: AAWGGTDTQY

j_call: TRBJ2-7
v_call: TRBV28
d_call: -
cdr3_aa: ASRTSGMGANVEQY

j_call: TRBJ1-6
v_call: TRBV5-4
d_call: -
cdr3_aa: ASSQDPISPLH

j_call: TRBJ2-7
v_call: TRBV27
d_call: TRBD1
cdr3_aa: ASSLSGGQGHEQY

j_call: TRBJ2-6
v_call: TRBV3-1
d_call: -
cdr3_aa: ASSPLSGANVLT

j_call: TRBJ2-7
v_call: TRBV6-5
d_call: -
cdr3_aa: ASSYSKGWGQY

j_call: TRBJ1-1
v_call: TRBV5-1
d_call: TRBD1
cdr3_aa: ASSSTGVGTEAS

j_call: TRBJ2-7
v_call: TRBV2
d_call: TRBD1
cdr3_aa: ASRERGDRGDWRPEQY

j_call: TRBJ2-7
v_call: TRBV7-2
d_call: -
cdr3_aa: ASTNPPRTGWTNYEQY

j_call: TRBJ2-7
v_call: TRBV6-2/TRBV6-3
d_call: -
cdr3_aa: ASSSIAASGYEQY

j_call: TRBJ2-5
v_call: TRBV15
d_call: -
cdr3_aa: ATSRDLGGWKY

j_call: TRBJ1-2
v_call: TRBV30
d_call: -
cdr3_aa: AWSRDSYGYT

j_call: TRBJ2-3
v_call: TRBV12-3/TRBV12-4
d_call: -
cdr3_aa: ASASGTTDTQY

j_call: TRBJ1-2
v_call: TRBV5-1
d_call: TRBD1
cdr3_aa: ASSSSGTGGGVYGYT

j_call: TRBJ2-5
v_call: TRBV7-9
d_call: -
cdr3_aa: ASSFGLGRVETQY

j_call: TRBJ2-7
v_call: TRBV28
d_call: -
cdr3_aa: ASSFSQGAEQY

j_call: TRBJ1-6
v_call: TRBV2
d_call: TRBD1
cdr3_aa: ASKDRQNSPLH

j_call: TRBJ2-2
v_call: TRBV5-6
d_call: -
cdr3_aa: ASRGRGNTGELF

j_call: TRBJ2-2
v_call: TRBV10-1
d_call: -
cdr3_aa: ASRLGSNTGELF

j_call: TRBJ1-4
v_call: TRBV6-1
d_call: -
cdr3_aa: ASVSPGGRQLF

j_call: TRBJ2-2
v_call: TRBV13
d_call: -
cdr3_aa: ASTSRERTGELF

j_call: TRBJ2-2
v_call: TRBV20-1
d_call: TRBD2
cdr3_aa: SGMLAGNTGELF